The clone carrying this TCR beta chain occurred many times. The antigen remains unidentified. The data were taken from a study of T cell repertoires in cytomegalovirus infection. Study overall: In public TCR beta signatures, there were indications of both CMV infection and matching HLA type.

The CDR3 sequence is 13 residues long. Germline V gene sequence: CDR1 LGHNA, CDR2 YSLEER. V shed 1 base, J shed 4 bases, and the junction held 0 bases outside the gene matches. Study results and limitations: CMV-specific TCR beta clonotypes restricted by HLA-C were the ones dominating the ex vivo response. Cumulative frequency of public TCR beta families picked out carriers of CMV plus the relevant HLA.

In TCRdb, the reads were re-called with MiXCR into one record per CDR3 protein. This repertoire shows about 450,000 distinct CDR3 sequences, about a third found once; its top ten account for about 13%. The chain is built from TRBV4-3 and TRBJ2-7; TRBD1 aligns across 8 bases. This receptor was obtained from a human donor in good health (CMV status not recorded). Some clones in this sample may be carry-over from other donors' samples. The specimen sequenced was PBMCs. CDR3 region: CASSQGTGYEQYF. CDR3 DNA sequence: TGCGCCAGCAGCCAAGGGACAGGGTACGAGCAGTACTTC.